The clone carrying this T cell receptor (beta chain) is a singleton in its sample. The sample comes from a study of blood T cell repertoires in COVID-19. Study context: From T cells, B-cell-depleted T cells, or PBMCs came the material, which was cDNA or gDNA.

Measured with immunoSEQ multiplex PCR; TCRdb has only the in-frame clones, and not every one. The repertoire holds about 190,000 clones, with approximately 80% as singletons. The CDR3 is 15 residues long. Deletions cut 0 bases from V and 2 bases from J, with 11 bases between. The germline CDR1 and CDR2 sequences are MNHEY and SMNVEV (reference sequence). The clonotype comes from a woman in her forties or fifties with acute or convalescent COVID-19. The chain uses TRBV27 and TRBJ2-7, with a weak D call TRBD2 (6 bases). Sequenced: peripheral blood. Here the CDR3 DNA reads TGTGCCAGCAGTTTATCGGCTAGCGAGGCCTACGAGCAGTACTTC. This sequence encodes CASSLSASEAYEQYF.